This T cell receptor (beta chain) comes out of a study of T cell responses to AZD1222 COVID-19 vaccine. About the research overall: Pooled samples include second doses given at about 4 or 12 weeks.

Produced via immunoSEQ multiplex PCR; TCRdb's table is partial and in-frame only. The sample contains about 180,000 clones, around 90% of which appear only once. This clone appeared a few times. The sequences come from peripheral blood, collected on day 0 of AZD1222 vaccination. The sequence came from an adult in good health.

The CDR3 protein is CASREPGQINEQFF. CDR3 coding DNA: TGTGCCAGCAGGGAACCGGGACAGATCAATGAGCAGTTCTTC. The chain links TRBV28 to TRBJ2-1, with TRBD1 identical over 7 bases. The CDR3 is 14 residues long. Germline lookup yields CDR1 MDHEN and CDR2 SYDVKM. V gave up 6 bases and J gave up 6 bases; unmatched junction bases: 8.